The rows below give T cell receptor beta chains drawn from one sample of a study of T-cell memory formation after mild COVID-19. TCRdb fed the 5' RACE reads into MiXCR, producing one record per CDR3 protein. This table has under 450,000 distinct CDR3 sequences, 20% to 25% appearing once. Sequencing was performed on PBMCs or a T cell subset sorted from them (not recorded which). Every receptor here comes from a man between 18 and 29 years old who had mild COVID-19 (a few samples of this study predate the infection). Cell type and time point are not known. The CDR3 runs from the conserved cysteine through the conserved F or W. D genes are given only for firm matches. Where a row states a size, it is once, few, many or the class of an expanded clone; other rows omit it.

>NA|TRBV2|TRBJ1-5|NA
TGTGCCAGCTGGTCATCATCTAGCAATCAGCCCCAGCATTTT
CASWSSSSNQPQHF
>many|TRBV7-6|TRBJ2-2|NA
TGTGCCAGCAGCTTAGCGGGACAAGGGGAGCTGTTTTTT
CASSLAGQGELFF
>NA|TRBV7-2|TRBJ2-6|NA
TGTGCCAGCAGCTTAGTTGCGACCTCTGGGGCCAACGTCCTGACTTTC
CASSLVATSGANVLTF
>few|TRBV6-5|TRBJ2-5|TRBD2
TGTGCCAGCAGTCCCCGGACTAGCGGGGGGGAGACCCAGTACTTC
CASSPRTSGGETQYF
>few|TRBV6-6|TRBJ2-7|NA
TGTGCCAGCAGTTATGGGGGCCACGAGCAGTACTTC
CASSYGGHEQYF
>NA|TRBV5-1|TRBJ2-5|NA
TGCGCCAGCAGCGAACAGGGAGGAGAGACCCAGTACTTC
CASSEQGGETQYF
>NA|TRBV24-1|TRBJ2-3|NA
TGTGCCACCAGTGCTGGCAGGGTGACAGATACGCAGTATTTT
CATSAGRVTDTQYF
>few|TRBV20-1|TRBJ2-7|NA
TGCAGTGCCGGACCCCGAGACACATCGTACGAGCAGTACTTC
CSAGPRDTSYEQYF
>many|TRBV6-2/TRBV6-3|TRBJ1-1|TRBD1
TGTGCCAGCAGTTACTCGTCTTTCGGACAGGGGAAATTTGAAGCTTTCTTT
CASSYSSFGQGKFEAFF
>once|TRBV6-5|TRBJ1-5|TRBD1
TGTGCCAGTAGGCGGGACAGATTAATAGGGTCCCAGCATTTT
CASRRDRLIGSQHF
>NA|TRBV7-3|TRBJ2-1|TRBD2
TGTGCCAGCAGCTCGACCGGGACTAGCGGGGGGAATGAGCAGTTCTTC
CASSSTGTSGGNEQFF
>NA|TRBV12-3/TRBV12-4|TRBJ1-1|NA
TGTGCCAGCAGTCCGCAAATGGGCACTGAAGCTTTCTTT
CASSPQMGTEAFF
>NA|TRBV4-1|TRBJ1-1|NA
TGCGCCAGCAGCCCCCCGAACGGGGCTGAAGCTTTCTTT
CASSPPNGAEAFF
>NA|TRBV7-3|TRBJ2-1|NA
TGTGCCAGCAGCCCTGGCGCGGGGGCGTGGAATGAGCAGTTCTTC
CASSPGAGAWNEQFF
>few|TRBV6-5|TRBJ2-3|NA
TGTGCCAGCAGTTACTCAAATGGGGATACGCAGTATTTT
CASSYSNGDTQYF
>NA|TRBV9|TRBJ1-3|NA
TGTGCCAGCAGCCCCCGAAGTGGGGCTGGAAACACCATATATTTT
CASSPRSGAGNTIYF
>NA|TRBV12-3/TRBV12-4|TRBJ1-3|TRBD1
TGTGCCAGCAGTTCCACCGGGACAGGGCCTGGAAACACCATATATTTT
CASSSTGTGPGNTIYF
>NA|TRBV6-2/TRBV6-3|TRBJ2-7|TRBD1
TGTGCCAGCAGAAAAAAATACGGGACAGGGGGCTACGAGCAGTACTTC
CASRKKYGTGGYEQYF
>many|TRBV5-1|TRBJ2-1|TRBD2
TGCGCCAGCAGCTTGACTAGCGGGGGCTACAATGAGCAGTTCTTC
CASSLTSGGYNEQFF
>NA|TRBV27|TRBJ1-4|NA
TGTGCCAGCAGCAGGGTGAATGAAAAACTGTTTTTT
CASSRVNEKLFF
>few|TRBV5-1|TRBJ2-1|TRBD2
TGCGCCAGCAGCTTACTAGCGGATGAGCAGTTCTTC
CASSLLADEQFF
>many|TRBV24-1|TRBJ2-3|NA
TGTGCCACCAGTGATTTCTCGGGGCCATCAGATACGCAGTATTTT
CATSDFSGPSDTQYF
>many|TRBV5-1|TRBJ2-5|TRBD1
TGCGCCAGCAGCCTTGACAGGGCTAGGGGGCGCGAGACCCAGTACTTC
CASSLDRARGRETQYF
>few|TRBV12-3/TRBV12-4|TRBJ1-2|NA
TGTGCCAGCAGAGAACAGGATTCTGCCGGCTACACCTTC
CASREQDSAGYTF
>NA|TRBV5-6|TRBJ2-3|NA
TGTGCCAGCAGCCCCCGGGATACAGGGAGGGAGTATTTT
CASSPRDTGREYF
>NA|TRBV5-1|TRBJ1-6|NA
TGCGCCAGCAGCTTGGATCGGTGGTCACCCCTCCACTTT
CASSLDRWSPLHF
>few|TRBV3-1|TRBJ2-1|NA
TGTGCCAGCAGCCGAGGGATTGGGCATGAGCAGTTCTTC
CASSRGIGHEQFF
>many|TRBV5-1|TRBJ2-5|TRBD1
TGCGCCAGCAGCTCTTCCACGTTCAGGGGGCTTGGGGAGACCCAGTACTTC
CASSSSTFRGLGETQYF
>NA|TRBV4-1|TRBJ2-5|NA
TGCGCCAGCAGCCAAGAGATCAGTCTGGAGACCCAGTACTTC
CASSQEISLETQYF
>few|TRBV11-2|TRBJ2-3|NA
TGTGCCAGCAGCCCACCTCCCCTCGATACGCAGTATTTT
CASSPPPLDTQYF
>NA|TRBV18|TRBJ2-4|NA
TGTGCCAGCTCACCTAGGGGCCAAAACATTCAGTACTTC
CASSPRGQNIQYF
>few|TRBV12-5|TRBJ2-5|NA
TGTGCTAGTGGTTTTGTCGGATTGACCCAGTACTTC
CASGFVGLTQYF